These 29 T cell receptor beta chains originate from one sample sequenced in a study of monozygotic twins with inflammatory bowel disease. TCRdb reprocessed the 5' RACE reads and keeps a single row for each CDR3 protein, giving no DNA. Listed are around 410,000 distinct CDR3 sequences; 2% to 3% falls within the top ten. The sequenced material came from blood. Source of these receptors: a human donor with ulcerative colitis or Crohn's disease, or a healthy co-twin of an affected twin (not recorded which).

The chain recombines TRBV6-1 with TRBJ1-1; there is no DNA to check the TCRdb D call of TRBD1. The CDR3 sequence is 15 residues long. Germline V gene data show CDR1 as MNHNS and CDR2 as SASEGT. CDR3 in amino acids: CASSEYGARNTEAFF.

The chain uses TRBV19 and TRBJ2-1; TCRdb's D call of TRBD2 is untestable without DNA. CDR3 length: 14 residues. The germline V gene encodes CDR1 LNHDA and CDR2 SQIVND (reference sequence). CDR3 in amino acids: CASTFGTSHNEQFF. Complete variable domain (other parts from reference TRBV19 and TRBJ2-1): DGGITQSPKYLFRKEGQNVTLSCEQNLNHDAMYWYRQDPGQGLRLIYYSQIVNDFQKGDIAEGYSVSREKKESFPLTVTSAQKNPTAFYLCASTFGTSHNEQFFGPGTRLTVL.

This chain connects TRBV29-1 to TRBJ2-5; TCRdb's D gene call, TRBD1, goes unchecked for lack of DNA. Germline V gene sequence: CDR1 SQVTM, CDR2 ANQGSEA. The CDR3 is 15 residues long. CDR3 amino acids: CSVEVSRGYRETQYF.

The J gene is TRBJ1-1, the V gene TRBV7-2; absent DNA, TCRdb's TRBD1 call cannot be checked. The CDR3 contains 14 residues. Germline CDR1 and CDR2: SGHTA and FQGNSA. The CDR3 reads CASSSSQGLTEAFF.

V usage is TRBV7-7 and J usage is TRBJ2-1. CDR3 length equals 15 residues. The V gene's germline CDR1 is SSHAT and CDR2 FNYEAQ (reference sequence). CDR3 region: CASSLARGSYNEQFF. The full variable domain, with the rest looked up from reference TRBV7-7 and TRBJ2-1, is GAGVSQSPRYKVTKRGQDVTLRCDPISSHATLYWYQQALGQGPEFLTYFNYEAQPDKSGLPSDRFSAERPEGSISTLTIQRTEQRDSAMYRCASSLARGSYNEQFFGPGTRLTVL.

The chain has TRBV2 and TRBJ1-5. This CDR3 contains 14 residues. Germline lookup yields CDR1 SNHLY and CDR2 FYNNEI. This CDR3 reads CASDWEGGNQPQHF.

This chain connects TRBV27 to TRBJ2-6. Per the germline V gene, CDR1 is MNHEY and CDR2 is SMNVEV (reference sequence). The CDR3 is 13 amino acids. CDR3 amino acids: CASSLSGVNVLTF.

The CDR3 region is CASSRGLGPPQGIQYF. The chain links TRBV5-1 to TRBJ2-4; the TRBD2 assignment by TCRdb is unverifiable without DNA. This CDR3 has 16 amino acids. Per the germline V gene, CDR1 is SGHRS and CDR2 is YFSETQ.

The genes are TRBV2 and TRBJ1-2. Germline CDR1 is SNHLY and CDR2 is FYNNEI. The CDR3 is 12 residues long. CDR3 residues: CASRTANYGYTF.

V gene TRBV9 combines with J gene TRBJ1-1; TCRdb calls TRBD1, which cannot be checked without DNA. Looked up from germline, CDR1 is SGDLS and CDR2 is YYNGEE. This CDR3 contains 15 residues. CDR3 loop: CASSPAGQLNTEAFF.

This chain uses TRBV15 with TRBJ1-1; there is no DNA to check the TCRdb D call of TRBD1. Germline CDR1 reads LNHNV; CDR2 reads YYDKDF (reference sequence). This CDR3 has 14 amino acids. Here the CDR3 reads CATQGGRPDTEAFF.

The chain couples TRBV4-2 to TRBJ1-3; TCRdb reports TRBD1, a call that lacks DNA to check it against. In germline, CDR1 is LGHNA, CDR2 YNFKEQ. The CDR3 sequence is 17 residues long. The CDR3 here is CASSQEGWGVTGNTIYF.

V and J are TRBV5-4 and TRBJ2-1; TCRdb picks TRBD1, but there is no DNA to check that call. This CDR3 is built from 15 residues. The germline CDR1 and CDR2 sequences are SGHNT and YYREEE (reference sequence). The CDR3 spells CASSPSGGKYNEQFF.

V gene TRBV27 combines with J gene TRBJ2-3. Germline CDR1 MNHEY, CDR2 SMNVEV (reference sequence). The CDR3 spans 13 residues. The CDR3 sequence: CASSPIGSDTQYF.

The CDR3 loop is CASSTRLGDGETQYF. This chain connects TRBV7-2 to TRBJ2-5; there is no DNA to check the TCRdb D call of TRBD2. Germline CDR1 SGHTA, CDR2 FQGNSA. This CDR3 has 15 amino acids. The variable domain in full, with the rest retrieved from reference TRBV7-2 and TRBJ2-5, is GAGVSQSPSNKVTEKGKDVELRCDPISGHTALYWYRQSLGQGLEFLIYFQGNSAPDKSGLPSDRFSAERTGGSVSTLTIQRTQQEDSAVYLCASSTRLGDGETQYFGPGTRLLVL.

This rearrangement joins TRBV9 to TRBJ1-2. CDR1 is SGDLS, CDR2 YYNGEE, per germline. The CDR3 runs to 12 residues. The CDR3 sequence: CASSVLGQGYTF.

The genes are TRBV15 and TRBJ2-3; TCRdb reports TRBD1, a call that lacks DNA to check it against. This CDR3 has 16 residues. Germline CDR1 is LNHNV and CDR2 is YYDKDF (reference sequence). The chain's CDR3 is CATSSLGAGNVYTQYF.

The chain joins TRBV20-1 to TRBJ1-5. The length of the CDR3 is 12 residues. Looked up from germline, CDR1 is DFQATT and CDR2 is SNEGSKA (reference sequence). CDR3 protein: CSARRTYQPQHF.

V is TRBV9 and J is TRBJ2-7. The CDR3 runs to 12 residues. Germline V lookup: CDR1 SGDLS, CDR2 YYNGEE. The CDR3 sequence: CASSNSYYEQYF.

The CDR3 sequence is CASSLDAGRTEAFF. The chain joins TRBV5-1 to TRBJ1-1; there is no DNA to check the TCRdb D call of TRBD1. CDR1 is SGHRS, CDR2 YFSETQ, per germline. The CDR3 covers 14 residues. The full variable domain, in which reference TRBV5-1 and TRBJ1-1 provide the parts outside the CDR3, is KAGVTQTPRYLIKTRGQQVTLSCSPISGHRSVSWYQQTPGQGLQFLFEYFSETQRNKGNFPGRFSGRQFSNSRSEMNVSTLELGDSALYLCASSLDAGRTEAFFGQGTRLTVV.

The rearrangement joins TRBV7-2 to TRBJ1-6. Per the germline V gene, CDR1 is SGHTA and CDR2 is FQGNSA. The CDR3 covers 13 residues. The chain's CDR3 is CASSLSVLVPLHF.

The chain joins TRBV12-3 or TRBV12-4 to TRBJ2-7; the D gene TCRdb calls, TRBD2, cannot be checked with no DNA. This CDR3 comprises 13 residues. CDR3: CASSAGNSYEQYF.

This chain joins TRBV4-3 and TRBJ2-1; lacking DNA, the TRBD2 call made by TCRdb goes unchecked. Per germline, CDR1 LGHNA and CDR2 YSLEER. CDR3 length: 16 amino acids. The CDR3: CASSQLGTSGRNEQFF.

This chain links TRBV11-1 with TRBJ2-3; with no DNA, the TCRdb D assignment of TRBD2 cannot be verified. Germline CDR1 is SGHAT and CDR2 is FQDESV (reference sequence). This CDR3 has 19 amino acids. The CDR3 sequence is CASSLGPPTRGSSTDTQYF.

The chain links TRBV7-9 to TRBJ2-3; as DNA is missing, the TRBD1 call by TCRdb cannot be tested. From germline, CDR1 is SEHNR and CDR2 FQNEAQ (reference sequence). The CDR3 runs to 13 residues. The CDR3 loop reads CASHPGGADTQYF.

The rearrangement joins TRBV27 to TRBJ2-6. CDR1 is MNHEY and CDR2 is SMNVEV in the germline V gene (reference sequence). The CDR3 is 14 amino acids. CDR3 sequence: CASSTNSGANVLTF.

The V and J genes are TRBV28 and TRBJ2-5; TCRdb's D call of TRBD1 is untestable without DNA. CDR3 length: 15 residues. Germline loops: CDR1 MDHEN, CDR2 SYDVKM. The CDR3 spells CASSFPGGSQETQYF.

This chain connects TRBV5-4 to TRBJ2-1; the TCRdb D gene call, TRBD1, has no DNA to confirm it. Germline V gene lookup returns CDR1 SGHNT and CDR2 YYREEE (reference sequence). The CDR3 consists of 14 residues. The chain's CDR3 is CASSLDPGGGEQFF.

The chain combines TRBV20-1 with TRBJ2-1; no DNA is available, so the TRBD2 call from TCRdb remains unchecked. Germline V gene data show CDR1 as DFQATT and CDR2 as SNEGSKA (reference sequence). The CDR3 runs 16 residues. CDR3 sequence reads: CSARDHSLAGGNEQFF.